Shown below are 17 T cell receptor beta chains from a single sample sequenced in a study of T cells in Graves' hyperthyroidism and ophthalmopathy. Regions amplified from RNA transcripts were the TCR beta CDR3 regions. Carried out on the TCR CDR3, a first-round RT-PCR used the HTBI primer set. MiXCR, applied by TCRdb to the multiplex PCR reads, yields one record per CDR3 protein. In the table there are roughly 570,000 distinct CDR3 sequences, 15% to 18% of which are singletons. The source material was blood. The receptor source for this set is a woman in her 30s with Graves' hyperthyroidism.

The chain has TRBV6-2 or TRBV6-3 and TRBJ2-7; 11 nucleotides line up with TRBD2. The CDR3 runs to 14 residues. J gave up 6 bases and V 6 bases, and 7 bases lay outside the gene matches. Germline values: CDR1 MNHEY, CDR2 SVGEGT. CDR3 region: CASSLTSGISEQYF. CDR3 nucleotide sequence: TGTGCCAGCAGCCTGACTAGCGGGATTTCCGAGCAGTACTTC.

In nucleotides, the CDR3 is TGTGCCAGCAGTTTATCGGGACAGGGCCAAGAGACCCAGTACTTC. Translation: CASSLSGQGQETQYF. The V gene is TRBV28, the J gene TRBJ2-5; 9 nucleotides match TRBD1. V shed 1 base, J shed 1 base, and the junction held 1 base outside the gene matches. There are 15 residues in the CDR3. Germline V gives CDR1 MDHEN, CDR2 SYDVKM.

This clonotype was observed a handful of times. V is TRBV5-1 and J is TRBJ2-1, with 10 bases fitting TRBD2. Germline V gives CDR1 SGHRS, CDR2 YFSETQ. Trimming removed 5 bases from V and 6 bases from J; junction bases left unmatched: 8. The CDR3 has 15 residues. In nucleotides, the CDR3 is TGCGCCAGCAGTTTTACTAGCGGGACCCGCAATGAGCAGTTCTTC. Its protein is CASSFTSGTRNEQFF.

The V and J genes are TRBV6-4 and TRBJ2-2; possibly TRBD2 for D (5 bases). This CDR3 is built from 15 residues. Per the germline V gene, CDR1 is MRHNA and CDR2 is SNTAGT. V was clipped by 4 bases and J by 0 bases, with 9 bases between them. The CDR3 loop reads CASSASGANTGELFF. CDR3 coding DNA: TGTGCCAGCAGTGCCAGCGGAGCGAACACCGGGGAGCTGTTTTTT.

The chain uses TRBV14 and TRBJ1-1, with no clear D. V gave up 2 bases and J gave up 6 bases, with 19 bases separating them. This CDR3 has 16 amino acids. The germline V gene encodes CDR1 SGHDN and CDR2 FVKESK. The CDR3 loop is CASSQRRPGGSSEAFF. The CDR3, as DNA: TGTGCCAGCAGCCAACGTAGACCAGGAGGGTCCTCTGAAGCTTTCTTT.

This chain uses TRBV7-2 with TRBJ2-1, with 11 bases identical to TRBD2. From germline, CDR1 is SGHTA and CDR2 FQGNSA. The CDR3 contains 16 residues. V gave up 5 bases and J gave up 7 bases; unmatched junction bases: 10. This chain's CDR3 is CASSVIAGGLKNEQFF. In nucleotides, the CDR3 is TGTGCCAGCAGCGTTATAGCGGGAGGGTTAAAGAATGAGCAGTTCTTC.

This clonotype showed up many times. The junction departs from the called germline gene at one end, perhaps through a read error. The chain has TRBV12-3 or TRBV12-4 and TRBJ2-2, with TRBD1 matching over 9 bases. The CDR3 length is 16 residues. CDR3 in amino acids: CASSKGQGSNAGELFF. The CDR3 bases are TGTGCCAGCAGTAAAGGACAGGGGTCGAACGCCGGGGAGCTGTTTTTT.

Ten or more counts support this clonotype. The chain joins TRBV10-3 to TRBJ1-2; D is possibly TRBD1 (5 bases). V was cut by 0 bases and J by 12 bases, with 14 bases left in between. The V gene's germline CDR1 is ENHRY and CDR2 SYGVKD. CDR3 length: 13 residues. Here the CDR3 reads CAISESKVQGDTF. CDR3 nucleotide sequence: TGTGCCATCAGTGAGTCGAAGGTCCAGGGCGACACCTTC.

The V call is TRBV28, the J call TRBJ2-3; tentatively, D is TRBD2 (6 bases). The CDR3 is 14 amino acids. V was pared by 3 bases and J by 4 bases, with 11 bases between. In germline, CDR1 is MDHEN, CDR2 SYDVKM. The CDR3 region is CASSFRGFADTQYF. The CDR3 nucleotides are TGTGCCAGCAGTTTCCGGGGGTTCGCAGATACGCAGTATTTT.

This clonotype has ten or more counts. The CDR3 sequence is CASSLDQQGLLSNQPQHF. CDR3 in DNA: TGTGCCAGCAGCTTGGACCAACAGGGGCTCTTAAGCAATCAGCCCCAGCATTTT. The chain combines TRBV5-6 with TRBJ1-5; 7 bases align to TRBD1. CDR1 and CDR2 from the germline V gene are SGHDT and YYEEEE. V gave up 0 bases and J gave up 1 base; unmatched junction bases: 10. The CDR3 consists of 18 residues.

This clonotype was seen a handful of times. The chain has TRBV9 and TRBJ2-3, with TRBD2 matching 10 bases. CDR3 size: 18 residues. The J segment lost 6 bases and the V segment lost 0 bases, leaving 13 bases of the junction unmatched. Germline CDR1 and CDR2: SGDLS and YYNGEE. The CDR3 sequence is CASSVAPSGRQAGDTQYF. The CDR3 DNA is TGTGCCAGCAGCGTAGCTCCTAGCGGGAGACAGGCAGGGGATACGCAGTATTTT.

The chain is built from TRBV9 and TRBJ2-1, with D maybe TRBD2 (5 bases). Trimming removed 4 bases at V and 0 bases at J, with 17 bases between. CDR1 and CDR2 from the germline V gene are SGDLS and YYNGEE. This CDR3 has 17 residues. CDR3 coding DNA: TGTGCCAGCAGCACCCCATCCGGGAACCCCTCCTACAATGAGCAGTTCTTC. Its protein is CASSTPSGNPSYNEQFF.

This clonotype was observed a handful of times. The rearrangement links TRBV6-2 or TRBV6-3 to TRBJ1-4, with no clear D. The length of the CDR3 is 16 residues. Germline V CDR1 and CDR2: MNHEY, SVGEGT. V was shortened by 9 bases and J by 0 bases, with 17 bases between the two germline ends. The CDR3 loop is CASSPGHSATNEKLFF. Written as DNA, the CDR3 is TGTGCCAGTTCTCCAGGCCATAGTGCAACTAATGAAAAACTGTTTTTT.

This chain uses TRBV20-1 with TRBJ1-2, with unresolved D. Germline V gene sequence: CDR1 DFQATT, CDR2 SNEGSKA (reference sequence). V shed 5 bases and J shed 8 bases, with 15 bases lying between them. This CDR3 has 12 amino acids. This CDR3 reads CSAPHSGEGYTF. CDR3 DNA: TGCAGTGCTCCTCATAGTGGTGAAGGCTACACCTTC.

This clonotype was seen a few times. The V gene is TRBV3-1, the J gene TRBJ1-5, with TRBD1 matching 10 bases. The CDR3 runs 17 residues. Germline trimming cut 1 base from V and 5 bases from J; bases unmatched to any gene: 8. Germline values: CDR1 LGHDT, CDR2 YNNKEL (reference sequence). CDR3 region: CASSQGWIGTGDQPQHF. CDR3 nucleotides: TGTGCCAGCAGCCAAGGTTGGATAGGGACAGGGGATCAGCCCCAGCATTTT.

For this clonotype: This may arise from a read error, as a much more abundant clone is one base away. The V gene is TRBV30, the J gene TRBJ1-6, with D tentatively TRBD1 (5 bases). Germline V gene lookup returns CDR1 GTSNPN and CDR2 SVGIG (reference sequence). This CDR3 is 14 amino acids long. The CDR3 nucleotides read TGTGCCCGGAGCGCGGGACGGCCGAATTCACCCCTCCACTTT. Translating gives CARSAGRPNSPLHF.

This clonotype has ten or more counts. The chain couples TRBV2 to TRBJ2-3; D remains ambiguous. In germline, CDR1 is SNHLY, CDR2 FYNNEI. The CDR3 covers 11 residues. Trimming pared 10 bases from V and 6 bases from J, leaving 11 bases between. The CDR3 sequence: CATLTGDTQYF. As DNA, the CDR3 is TGTGCCACTCTAACCGGGGATACGCAGTATTTT.